This T cell receptor beta chain was observed in a study of blood T cell repertoires in COVID-19 (dated by TCRdb to 2020 to 2021). In terms of the full investigation: Samples covering the acute and convalescent phases of COVID-19 were provided by collaborators in the United States, Italy and Spain. The prospective study material was composed of cDNA or gDNA derived from T cells, B-cell-depleted T cells, or PBMCs. Deeply sampled blood TCRbeta repertoires from subjects exposed to, actively infected with, or recovered from COVID-19 were included in the dataset. The repertoires were made available in a free public database intended to serve as a resource for research on the immune response to SARS-CoV-2. The samples were drawn from two sources: the first 160 participants of the ongoing ImmuneRACE study, and 1,254 subjects contributed by 6 global collaborators. A de-identified subject ID, COVID-19 status, age in years and sex were almost always included in the sample metadata. HLA class I and class II types, where available, came from metadata supplied by the sample provider rather than from assay-based typing.

TCRbeta CDR3 regions were amplified from genomic DNA by means of the immunoSEQ Assay, a bias-controlled multiplex PCR. The source study handled its data this way. The number of nucleated cells in each sample was estimated by amplification of reference gene primers within the assay. Sequence reads were collapsed and filtered to measure the absolute abundance of every unique TCRbeta CDR3 rearrangement. For each sample, productive Simpson clonality was calculated as the square root of Simpson's diversity index across productive rearrangements. Here the immuneACCESS table is served through TCRdb, limited to in-frame sequences with V and J called. Missing clones are a known gap in these copies; in checked studies unresolved V genes cover under half, and the rest lacks a known reason. V, J and clone size derive from that table, while D and trimming were established from the DNA sequence. For this sample the table gives 200,000 to 250,000 clones, of which roughly nine tenths were detected only once. The top ten constitute roughly 6% of the sample.

Of note for this clone: Its antigen remains undetermined. No per-base quality is available; no much larger clone lies one base away.

Enrolling through a virtual design, the prospective study's participants ranged in age from roughly 18 to 95 years and lived across about two dozen United States geographic areas. In the prospective study, participants were assigned to cohorts based on the clinical history participants reported in a screening survey and a study questionnaire. Each participant in the prospective study had whole blood, serum and a nasopharyngeal or oropharyngeal swab collected by mobile phlebotomists. Additional blood draws and questionnaires over an approximately 2-month period could optionally be provided by prospective study participants. Prospective study blood samples were shipped either frozen or at room temperature before DNA extraction. Results and caveats for the whole study, not just this receptor: Clinical and demographic metadata were provided uncurated, with the amount varying by source and participant.

Spanning cysteine to phenylalanine, the CDR3 consists of 15 amino acids. Solely the CDR3 DNA is kept, with 45 bases framed from the first base. V sheds 8 bases and J sheds 6 bases, leaving 22 bases between their ends. Via the germline V gene (reference sequence), CDR1 is MNHEY and CDR2 SMNVEV. The origin of this receptor is a woman aged 25 to 39 with acute COVID-19. The rearranged segments are TRBV27 and TRBJ1-2; 6 matching bases give a weak D call of TRBD1. The sequenced sample consisted of PBMCs or T cells enriched from blood (not recorded which). The base sequence is TGTGCCAGCGGTGAGTGGGGGCGCCGAGAGGATGGCTACACCTTC. Protein translation: CASGEWGRREDGYTF.